These 20 T cell receptor beta chains share one sample of origin, sequenced in a study of blood T cell repertoires in COVID-19. The repertoire was sequenced with immunoSEQ multiplex PCR; TCRdb's copy has only in-frame clones and lacks some. This sample carries under 150,000 clones, less than 90% of them seen once, and the ten largest clones take 4.5% to 5.5%. Sequencing was performed on PBMCs or T cells enriched from blood (not recorded which). Source of these receptors: a man aged 35 to 55 with acute COVID-19.

The table lists this clone with a few counts. CDR3 DNA: TGCGCCAGCAGCCAACAGGGGTCCACTGAAGCTTTCTTT. It is translated as CASSQQGSTEAFF. J is TRBJ1-1 and V is TRBV4-1; D might be TRBD1 (6 bases). V was clipped by 2 bases and J by 4 bases, with 8 bases between them. This CDR3 region has 13 residues. Germline-derived CDR1 and CDR2 are MGHRA and YSYEKL.

This chain uses TRBV19 with TRBJ2-1; TRBD1 agrees at 8 bases. Germline CDR1 is LNHDA and CDR2 is SQIVND (reference sequence). The CDR3 covers 15 residues. Unmatched junction bases numbered 4, after V lost 1 base and J lost 5 bases. The CDR3 loop reads CASSIVRDRNNEQFF. The CDR3 region has the DNA TGTGCCAGTAGTATAGTTCGGGACAGGAACAATGAGCAGTTCTTC. The full variable domain, completed using reference TRBV19 and TRBJ2-1, is DGGITQSPKYLFRKEGQNVTLSCEQNLNHDAMYWYRQDPGQGLRLIYYSQIVNDFQKGDIAEGYSVSREKKESFPLTVTSAQKNPTAFYLCASSIVRDRNNEQFFGPGTRLTVL.

This chain uses TRBV27 with TRBJ2-1; 11 bases line up with TRBD2. Losses at the gene ends were 3 bases for V and 4 bases for J; bases not matched to a gene: 17. The CDR3 is 20 amino acids. Germline values: CDR1 MNHEY, CDR2 SMNVEV (reference sequence). DNA of the CDR3: TGTGCCAGCAGTTTCAGTGGGACTAGCGGTCCCCTCAGCCATTACAATGAGCAGTTCTTC. It specifies CASSFSGTSGPLSHYNEQFF.

The rearrangement joins TRBV5-1 to TRBJ2-7, with 7 bases lining up with TRBD1. Per the germline V gene, CDR1 is SGHRS and CDR2 is YFSETQ. CDR3 size: 13 residues. J was trimmed by 7 bases and V by 4 bases; bases with no gene match: 8. In nucleotides, the CDR3 is TGCGCCAGCAGCCCAGGGACAGCCTTAGAGCAGTACTTC. Translated: CASSPGTALEQYF.

The chain links TRBV30 to TRBJ1-5, with a weak D call TRBD1 (6 bases). CDR1 and CDR2 from the germline V gene are GTSNPN and SVGIG (reference sequence). V was trimmed by 4 bases and J by 6 bases, leaving 16 bases between them. The CDR3 loop spans 14 amino acids. The CDR3 bases are TGTGCCTGGACCACAACAGGGAGTAGTCAGCCCCAGCATTTT. Protein sequence: CAWTTTGSSQPQHF.

This clone showed up just once. The rearrangement joins TRBV27 to TRBJ1-2; D unresolved. V lost 3 bases and J lost 4, with 12 bases in between. The germline V gene has CDR1 MNHEY and CDR2 SMNVEV (reference sequence). The CDR3 is 14 amino acids. The DNA for the CDR3 is TGTGCCAGCAGTTTGGGGAGGCCCAGCTATGGCTACACCTTC. It yields the protein CASSLGRPSYGYTF.

The rearrangement uses TRBV19 and TRBJ2-1; a possible D gene is TRBD2 (6 bases). Germline CDR1 reads LNHDA; CDR2 reads SQIVND (reference sequence). This CDR3 is built from 15 residues. The V end lost 6 bases, the J end lost 2 bases, and 14 bases lay between the germline ends. The CDR3 DNA reads as TGTGCCAGTAGAAGGCCGGGGGACCCCTACAATGAGCAGTTCTTC. This translates into CASRRPGDPYNEQFF. Complete variable domain (other parts from reference TRBV19 and TRBJ2-1): DGGITQSPKYLFRKEGQNVTLSCEQNLNHDAMYWYRQDPGQGLRLIYYSQIVNDFQKGDIAEGYSVSREKKESFPLTVTSAQKNPTAFYLCASRRPGDPYNEQFFGPGTRLTVL.

V usage is TRBV28 and J usage is TRBJ1-6; D ambiguous. From germline, CDR1 is MDHEN and CDR2 SYDVKM. The CDR3 contains 20 residues. Trimming took 1 base from V and 0 from J, leaving 19 bases between them. The CDR3 DNA reads TGTGCCAGCAGTTTATCCTTTCAGGTACCCACCAGCTCCTATAATTCACCCCTCCACTTT. Its protein is CASSLSFQVPTSSYNSPLHF.

This chain connects TRBV7-2 to TRBJ1-6; TRBD1 matches 8 bases. This CDR3 is 18 amino acids long. The V and J ends lost 1 base and 7 bases, in that order; junction bases with no gene match: 12. Germline V lookup: CDR1 SGHTA, CDR2 FQGNSA. CDR3 sequence: CASSLGGRTGTRNSPLHF. CDR3 DNA: TGTGCCAGCAGCTTAGGGGGGAGGACAGGGACAAGGAATTCACCCCTCCACTTT.

The CDR3 DNA reads TGTGCCAGCAGTTTCCCCCGCGCGACACCGCCACGGACCATATATTTT. Its translation: CASSFPRATPPRTIYF. This chain joins TRBV28 and TRBJ1-3; D is uncertain. Trimming shortened V by 3 bases and J by 10 bases, and 22 bases separated the two germline ends. This CDR3 region has 16 residues. Germline loops: CDR1 MDHEN, CDR2 SYDVKM.

The chain joins TRBV12-3 or TRBV12-4 to TRBJ2-2; a weak D match, TRBD2 (5 bases). The ends were cut back, 8 bases at V and 7 bases at J, with 14 bases in the middle. The CDR3 consists of 13 residues. CDR3 DNA: TGTGCCAGCGGGCCGAGAGGGAACGGGGAGCTGTTTTTT. Protein sequence: CASGPRGNGELFF.

The CDR3 DNA reads as TGTGCCAGCAGCTTCGTCGGGACAGGAACCTACGAGCAGTACTTC. Protein product: CASSFVGTGTYEQYF. The chain couples TRBV7-9 to TRBJ2-7; TRBD1 aligns across 8 bases. V lost 3 bases to trimming and J lost 2 bases; unmatched junction nucleotides: 6. Per the germline V gene, CDR1 is SEHNR and CDR2 is FQNEAQ (reference sequence). The CDR3 runs 15 residues.

The genes are TRBV7-2 and TRBJ1-2; D is uncertain. V was shortened by 5 bases and J by 9 bases, with 19 bases between the two germline ends. CDR3 length: 14 amino acids. In germline, CDR1 is SGHTA, CDR2 FQGNSA. The chain's CDR3 is CASSGSGAIRSYTF. In DNA form, the CDR3 reads TGTGCCAGCAGCGGCTCGGGAGCCATCAGGAGCTACACCTTC.

This clone appeared once. The chain uses TRBV12-3 or TRBV12-4 and TRBJ1-1; D ambiguous. The CDR3 runs 11 residues. The V end was cut by 5 bases, the J end by 4 bases, with 5 bases between. This CDR3 is CASSKSTEAFF. The CDR3 DNA sequence: TGTGCCAGCAGTAAGAGCACTGAAGCTTTCTTT.

V usage is TRBV10-3 and J usage is TRBJ2-7, with TRBD1 identical over 8 bases. Trimming removed 10 bases from V and 4 bases from J; junction bases left unmatched: 12. The germline V gene encodes CDR1 ENHRY and CDR2 SYGVKD. There are 14 residues in the CDR3. The chain's CDR3 is CASGQGFSSYEQYF. In DNA, the CDR3 is TGTGCCAGTGGACAGGGATTCTCCTCATACGAGCAGTACTTC.

The J gene is TRBJ2-7, the V gene TRBV10-3, with 7 bases that match TRBD2. CDR3 size: 12 residues. With 4 bases clipped from V and 5 bases from J, the junction kept 2 bases outside the gene matches. Germline CDR1 reads ENHRY; CDR2 reads SYGVKD. The CDR3 spells CAISGGGHEQYF. Here the CDR3 DNA reads TGTGCCATCAGTGGGGGAGGGCACGAGCAGTACTTC.

This clone has just a few counts. CDR3 coding DNA: TGTGCCACCAGCAGAGATGAACAGTATCCCAATCAGCCCCAGCATTTT. Translated, it gives CATSRDEQYPNQPQHF. The chain is built from TRBV15 and TRBJ1-5; D is uncertain. The CDR3 has 16 residues. Trimming removed 0 bases from V and 3 bases from J, with 12 bases in between. The V gene's germline CDR1 is LNHNV and CDR2 YYDKDF (reference sequence).

The chain links TRBV19 to TRBJ1-5; perhaps TRBD1 as D (5 bases). Trimming removed 8 bases at V and 4 bases at J, with 21 bases between. The length of the CDR3 is 16 residues. Germline V gives CDR1 LNHDA, CDR2 SQIVND (reference sequence). DNA of the CDR3: TGTGCCAGTGGCGGGGAGGGGCTTTACCTAAATCAGCCCCAGCATTTT. The encoded protein is CASGGEGLYLNQPQHF.

The rearrangement joins TRBV28 to TRBJ2-6, with D hard to call. Trimming removed 1 base from V and 0 bases from J, with 4 bases in between. This CDR3 is built from 15 residues. From germline, CDR1 is MDHEN and CDR2 SYDVKM. Here the CDR3 reads CASSLYSSGANVLTF. CDR3 coding DNA: TGTGCCAGCAGTTTATATAGCTCTGGGGCCAACGTCCTGACTTTC.

V usage is TRBV6-5 and J usage is TRBJ1-6; 10 nucleotides match TRBD1. J lost 9 bases, V lost 2 bases, and 7 bases had no gene match. This CDR3 region has 16 residues. Germline-derived CDR1 and CDR2 are MNHEY and SVGAGI. CDR3 protein: CASSYPATGGCSPLHF. CDR3 DNA sequence: TGTGCCAGCAGTTACCCGGCGACAGGGGGCTGTTCACCCCTCCACTTT.